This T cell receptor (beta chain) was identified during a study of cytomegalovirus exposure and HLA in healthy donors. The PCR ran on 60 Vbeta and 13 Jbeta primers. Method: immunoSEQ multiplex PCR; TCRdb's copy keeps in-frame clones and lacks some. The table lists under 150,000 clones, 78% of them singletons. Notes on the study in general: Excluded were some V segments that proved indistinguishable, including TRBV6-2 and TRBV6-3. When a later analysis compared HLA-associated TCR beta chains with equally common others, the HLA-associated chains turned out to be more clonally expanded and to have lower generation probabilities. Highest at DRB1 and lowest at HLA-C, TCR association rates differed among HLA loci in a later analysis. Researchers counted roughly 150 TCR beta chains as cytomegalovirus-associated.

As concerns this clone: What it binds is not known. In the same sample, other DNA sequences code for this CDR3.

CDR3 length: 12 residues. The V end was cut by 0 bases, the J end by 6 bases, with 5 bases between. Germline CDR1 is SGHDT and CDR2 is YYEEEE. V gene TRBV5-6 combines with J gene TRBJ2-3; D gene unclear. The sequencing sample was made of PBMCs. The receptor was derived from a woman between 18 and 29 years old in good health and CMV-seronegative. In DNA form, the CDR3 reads TGTGCCAGCAGCTTGGGTCGGGATACGCAGTATTTT. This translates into CASSLGRDTQYF. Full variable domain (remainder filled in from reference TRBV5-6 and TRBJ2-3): DAGVTQSPTHLIKTRGQQVTLRCSPKSGHDTVSWYQQALGQGPQFIFQYYEEEERQRGNFPDRFSGHQFPNYSSELNVNALLLGDSALYLCASSLGRDTQYFGPGTRLTVL.